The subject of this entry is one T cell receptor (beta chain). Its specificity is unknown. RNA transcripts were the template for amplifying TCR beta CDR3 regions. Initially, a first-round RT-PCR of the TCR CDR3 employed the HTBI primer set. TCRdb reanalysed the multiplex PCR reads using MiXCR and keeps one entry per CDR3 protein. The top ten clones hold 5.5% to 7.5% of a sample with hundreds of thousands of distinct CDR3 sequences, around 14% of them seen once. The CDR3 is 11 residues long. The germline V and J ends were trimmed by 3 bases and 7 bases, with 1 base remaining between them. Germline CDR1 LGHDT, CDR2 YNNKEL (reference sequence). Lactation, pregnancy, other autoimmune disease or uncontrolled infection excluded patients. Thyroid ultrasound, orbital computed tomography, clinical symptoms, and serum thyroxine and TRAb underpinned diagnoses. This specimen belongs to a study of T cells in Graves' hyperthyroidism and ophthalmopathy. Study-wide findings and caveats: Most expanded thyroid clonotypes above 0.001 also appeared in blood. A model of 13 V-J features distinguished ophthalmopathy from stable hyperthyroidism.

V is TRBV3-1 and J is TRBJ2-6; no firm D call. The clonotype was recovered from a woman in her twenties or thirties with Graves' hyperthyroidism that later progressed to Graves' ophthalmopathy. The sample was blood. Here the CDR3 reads CASSHANVLTF. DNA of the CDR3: TGTGCCAGCAGCCACGCCAACGTCCTGACTTTC.